The T cell receptor (beta chain) under discussion was sequenced for a study of vaccination and CD4 T cells after COVID-19 (dated by TCRdb to 2022 to 2024). Describing the broader study: Six males and four females were included in the convalescent cohort, with two Hispanic individuals, seven Caucasians, two Asians and one multiracial person represented. Each participant got two doses of either the Pfizer-BioNTech BNT162b2 vaccine (n=8) or the Moderna mRNA-1273 vaccine (n=2). Post-COVID blood samples from convalescent patients were collected a median of roughly 100 days after diagnosis, with a range of roughly 30 to 170 days. Post-vaccine blood samples were collected a median of about 72 days after the second vaccine dose, ranging from roughly 14 to 241 days. Culture stimuli were overlapping spike peptide pools from SARS-CoV-2 and from the common cold coronaviruses HCoV-NL63, HCoV-OC43 and HCoV-229E. As controls, cultures received a CEFX viral epitope pool (the positive control), an HIV-1 Nef peptide pool (the negative control), or no peptide at all. The spike-specific CD4+ TCR repertoire was compared before and after mRNA vaccination in over nine COVID-19 convalescent patients and a few infection-naive healthy vaccine recipients. In an earlier paper using these donors, memory CD4+ T cell crossreactivity between SARS-CoV-2 and common cold coronavirus spike proteins was assessed at the TCR clonotype level.

On this clonotype: Its antigen target is currently unknown. Per-base quality was not reported, and no clone a single base away is much larger than it.

The treatment or condition label of this sample denotes: roughly nine-day PBMC culture with coronavirus spike peptide pools or control peptides (ViraFEST assay). CD4+ T cells from unexposed donors were collected before the COVID-19 pandemic (2011-2018). The ViraFEST assay was used in the study, in which antigen-specific T cells were expanded with peptide pools and expanded clonotypes were subsequently identified by TCR sequencing. Each well held two million PBMCs cultured with 9 to 10 ug/ml peptide pools in IMDM containing 5% human AB serum and 10 IU/ml IL-2. On days 3 and 7, half of the culture medium was replaced with fresh IL-2-containing medium. After 10 days of culture, CD4+ T cells were isolated by negative selection with the EasySep CD4+ T cell isolation kit. Unexposed donor CD4+ T cells were tested for reactivity to SARS-CoV-2 S and N and four common cold coronavirus spike pools, as cell number allowed. PBMCs were separated from whole blood using Ficoll-Paque Plus gradient centrifugation and then either used fresh or cryopreserved at -140C. In general, triplicate wells were set up for every culture condition. The leukapheresis product for the unexposed donors was obtained through commercial purchase.

Preparation of the library involved PCR. TCR sequencing of DNA from cultured CD4+ T cells used the Oncomine TCR Beta short-read assay at the Johns Hopkins FTIC core. The QIAamp micro DNA kit was used to extract genomic DNA from the cultured CD4+ T cells. Oncomine TCR Beta libraries from cultured CD4+ T cells were pooled using unique dual indexes and sequenced on an Illumina iSeq 100. The study's processing was this. Non-productive sequences were removed, and CDR3s not starting with C, not ending with F or W, or shorter than 7 amino acids were discarded. Antigen-specific clonotypes were identified with the MANAFEST web application by comparing peptide-stimulated wells with reference and other culture wells. For a clone to be called positive, the clone needed an FDR below 0.05, an odds ratio above 5, and a productive frequency above 0.1% in at least two of three replicate wells. A clonotype counted as cross-reactive if it showed significant expansion both in the SARS-CoV-2 spike wells and in at least one common cold coronavirus spike condition. Using R version 3.6.1, CDR3 homology was evaluated through Levenshtein distances (stringdist) along with unrooted phylogenetic trees (ape). TCRdb cleaned the public reads at Q25 with fastp, built clones with MiXCR and kept in-frame beta chains. Under each unique CDR3 protein, matching rows form one entry showing the most common genes and DNA. What appears here as the V and J calls and clone size reflects TCRdb's work, not the paper's. The sample table contains more than 9,500 distinct CDR3 sequences; only one count was recorded for about 40% of them. The ten biggest clones cover more than 15% of the sample.

Study-level results and caveats: The number of convalescent patients in the study was relatively small, and the study did not examine early timepoints following natural infection. Although the median number of SARS-CoV-2-reactive clonotypes went up from roughly 22 after infection to 38 after vaccination, the increase was not significant. Of the vaccine-specific clones found in convalescent patients, nearly all (304 of 307) were mono-reactive for SARS-CoV-2 spike instead of being cross-reactive with common cold coronaviruses. In convalescent patients, a median approximately 89% of post-vaccine SARS-CoV-2-reactive clones were detected only after vaccination, suggesting vaccine-specific priming.

CDR1 and CDR2, per the germline V gene, are SNHLY and FYNNEI. From cysteine to phenylalanine, the CDR3 is 11 amino acids long. Only CDR3 DNA remains: 33 bases, in frame from the first base. V is clipped by 3 bases and J by 10 bases, and the sequence between their germline boundaries is 9 bases long. This chain joins TRBV2 to TRBJ1-1, with the identity of the D gene unclear. The receptor comes from a human donor in good health. The specimen sequenced was CD4+ T cells from blood, cultured in vitro. The CDR3 in this case is CASSDIGRAFF. The nucleotide sequence reads as follows: TGTGCCAGCAGTGATATAGGGCGAGCTTTCTTT.